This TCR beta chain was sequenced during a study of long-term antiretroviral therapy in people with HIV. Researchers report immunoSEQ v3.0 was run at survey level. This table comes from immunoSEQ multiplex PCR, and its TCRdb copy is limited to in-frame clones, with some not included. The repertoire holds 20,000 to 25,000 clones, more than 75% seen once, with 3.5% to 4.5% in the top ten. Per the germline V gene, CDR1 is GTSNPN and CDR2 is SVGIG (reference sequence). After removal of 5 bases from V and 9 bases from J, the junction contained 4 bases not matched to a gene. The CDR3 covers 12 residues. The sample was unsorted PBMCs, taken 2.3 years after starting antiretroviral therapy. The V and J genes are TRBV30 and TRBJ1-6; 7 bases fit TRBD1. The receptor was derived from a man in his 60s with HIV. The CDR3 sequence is CAWDREGSPLHF. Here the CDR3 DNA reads TGTGCCTGGGACAGGGAAGGTTCACCCCTCCACTTT.